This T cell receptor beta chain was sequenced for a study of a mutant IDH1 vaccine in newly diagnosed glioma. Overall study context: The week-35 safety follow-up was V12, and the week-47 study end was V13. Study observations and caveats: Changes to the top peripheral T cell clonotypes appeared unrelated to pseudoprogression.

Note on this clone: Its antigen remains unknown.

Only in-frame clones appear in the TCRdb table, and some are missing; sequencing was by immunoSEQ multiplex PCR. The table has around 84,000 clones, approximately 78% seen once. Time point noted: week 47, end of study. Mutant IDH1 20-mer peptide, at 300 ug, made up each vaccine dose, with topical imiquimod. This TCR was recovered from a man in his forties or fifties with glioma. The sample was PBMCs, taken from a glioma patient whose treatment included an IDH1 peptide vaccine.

For the CDR3, the DNA is TGTGCCAGCAGAGGTGCGGGGGGGCGTTCGGCGCAGTACTTC. It is translated as CASRGAGGRSAQYF. The chain combines TRBV13 with TRBJ2-7, with TRBD2 matching 9 bases. Germline V CDR1 and CDR2: PRHDT, FYEKMQ (reference sequence). This CDR3 contains 14 residues. Trimming removed 6 bases from V and 9 bases from J; junction bases left unmatched: 12.